The 3 T cell receptor beta chains below all came from one sample that was sequenced in a study of blood T cell repertoires in COVID-19. Generated by immunoSEQ multiplex PCR, the TCRdb table keeps only in-frame clones and is missing some. The sample contains about 220,000 clones, roughly 84% of which appear only once. Specimen: peripheral blood. These receptor sequences come from a middle-aged man with active or convalescent COVID-19.

DNA for the CDR3: TGTGCCAGCAGCTCATGGGGACAGAGCTCTGGAAACACCATATATTTT. Protein sequence: CASSSWGQSSGNTIYF. V and J are TRBV7-9 and TRBJ1-3, with TRBD1 identical over 7 bases. There are 16 residues in the CDR3. The germline V gene has CDR1 SEHNR and CDR2 FQNEAQ (reference sequence). Trimming took 4 bases from V and 0 from J; bases not matched to a gene: 6.

The rearrangement uses TRBV28 and TRBJ1-1; no reliable D call. This CDR3 comprises 11 residues. Germline-derived CDR1 and CDR2 are MDHEN and SYDVKM. V was clipped by 7 bases and J by 10 bases, with 13 bases between them. CDR3 loop: CASTLEARAFF. The CDR3 DNA sequence: TGTGCCAGCACTCTGGAGGCTAGAGCTTTCTTT. Using reference TRBV28 and TRBJ1-1 for the parts outside the CDR3, the full variable domain is DVKVTQSSRYLVKRTGEKVFLECVQDMDHENMFWYRQDPGLGLRLIYFSYDVKMKEKGDIPEGYSVSREKKERFSLILESASTNQTSMYLCASTLEARAFFGQGTRLTVV.

The chain recombines TRBV28 with TRBJ2-1; 7 nucleotides match TRBD1. In germline, CDR1 is MDHEN, CDR2 SYDVKM. This CDR3 has 15 amino acids. V dropped 2 bases and J dropped 9; count of bases not matched to a gene: 10. The CDR3 region is CASSLPTRGIFEQFF. CDR3 sequence (DNA): TGTGCCAGCAGTTTACCCACCAGGGGGATCTTTGAGCAGTTCTTC.